Following are 2 T cell receptor beta chains from one sample sequenced in a study of blood T cell repertoires in COVID-19. Only in-frame clones appear in the TCRdb table, and some are missing; sequencing was by immunoSEQ multiplex PCR. The table records almost 70,000 clones, roughly three quarters of them present only once. The sample comprised peripheral blood. The receptors were sampled from a man aged 55 to 70 with acute or convalescent COVID-19.

The genes are TRBV4-3 and TRBJ2-2; 10 bases are a match to TRBD2. The ends lost 4 bases at V and 4 bases at J; junction bases unmatched: 9. CDR3 size: 17 residues. The germline V gene has CDR1 LGHNA and CDR2 YSLEER. Here the CDR3 reads CASSRTSGGAGTGELFF. Here the CDR3 DNA reads TGCGCCAGCAGCCGGACGAGCGGGGGGGCAGGCACCGGGGAGCTGTTTTTT.

The chain links TRBV7-3 to TRBJ2-5; D perhaps matches TRBD1 (6 bases). V was clipped by 5 bases and J by 3 bases, with 16 bases between them. CDR3 length equals 15 residues. Germline V gives CDR1 SGHTA, CDR2 FQGTGA. The CDR3 is CASSPNPGAEETQYF. As DNA, the CDR3 is TGTGCCAGCAGCCCTAACCCAGGGGCCGAAGAGACCCAGTACTTC. Combining the CDR3 with reference TRBV7-3 and TRBJ2-5 gives the whole variable domain GAGVSQTPSNKVTEKGKYVELRCDPISGHTALYWYRQSLGQGPEFLIYFQGTGAADDSGLPNDRFFAVRPEGSVSTLKIQRTERGDSAVYLCASSPNPGAEETQYFGPGTRLLVL.